What follows are 31 T cell receptor beta chains derived from one specimen sequenced in a study of regulatory T cells in long-lasting Graves disease. As to time point: newly diagnosed GD, antithyroid drugs for less than 3 months. Scientists built the TCR library using RNA that was extracted from PBMCs. The TCR beta library used iRepertoire HTBI primers with Arm-PCR amplification of CDR3. TCRdb re-analysed the multiplex PCR reads in MiXCR, keeping a single row per CDR3 protein. The sample lists 300,000 to 400,000 distinct CDR3 sequences, less than 20% seen once, with about a fifth in the top ten. Material: peripheral blood mononuclear cells (PBMCs), obtained at new diagnosis, from a patient treated with antithyroid drugs. These receptors were obtained from a female donor with Graves disease.

A few counts support this clonotype. The chain is built from TRBV5-1 and TRBJ2-1; unclear D gene. V was cut by 0 bases and J by 5 bases, with 12 bases left in between. The CDR3 contains 15 residues. The V gene's germline CDR1 is SGHRS and CDR2 YFSETQ. DNA for the CDR3: TGCGCCAGCAGCTTGGAACCGATTAGGGACAATGAGCAGTTCTTC. Amino acids: CASSLEPIRDNEQFF.

At least ten counts were recorded for this clonotype. The chain employs TRBV11-2 and TRBJ2-1; 10 bases are shared with TRBD1. V was pared by 4 bases and J by 8 bases, with 8 bases of the junction left unmatched. Germline values: CDR1 SGHAT, CDR2 FQNNGV. The CDR3 runs to 15 residues. The CDR3 region is CASSSGTGAYYEQFF. CDR3 coding DNA: TGTGCCAGCAGCTCCGGGACAGGGGCGTACTATGAGCAGTTCTTC.

This clonotype was seen ten or more times. The gene calls are TRBV11-1 and TRBJ1-1, with TRBD1 matching 7 bases. The CDR3 totals 16 residues. V shed 5 bases and J 8 bases; nucleotides not matched to a gene: 17. CDR1 SGHAT and CDR2 FQDESV come from the germline V gene (reference sequence). CDR3 in amino acids: CASSPRGVNRGLEAFF. CDR3 DNA sequence: TGTGCCAGCAGCCCTAGGGGGGTCAACAGGGGACTAGAAGCTTTCTTT.

In this sample, this clonotype turned up many times. The V gene is TRBV27, the J gene TRBJ2-1; D is perhaps TRBD2 (5 bases). Germline lookup yields CDR1 MNHEY and CDR2 SMNVEV (reference sequence). The CDR3 totals 15 residues. Trimming took off 1 base at V and 6 bases at J, with 13 bases between the two ends. CDR3 residues: CASSLYTTAGNEQFF. The CDR3 region has the DNA TGTGCCAGCAGTTTATACACGACGGCGGGCAATGAGCAGTTCTTC.

At least ten counts were recorded for this clonotype. The chain couples TRBV27 to TRBJ2-5; weak D call: TRBD1 (6 bases). This CDR3 contains 15 residues. With 2 bases removed from V and 2 bases from J, the gap between germline ends came to 12 bases. The V gene's germline CDR1 is MNHEY and CDR2 SMNVEV (reference sequence). DNA for the CDR3: TGTGCCAGCAGTTTACTACGGGACATTCAAGAGACCCAGTACTTC. This encodes CASSLLRDIQETQYF.

This clonotype was detected ten times or more. The chain is built from TRBV27 and TRBJ2-2; D unclear. CDR1 and CDR2 from the germline V gene are MNHEY and SMNVEV (reference sequence). CDR3 length equals 12 residues. Trimming left V 3 bases short and J 3 bases short, with 2 bases between. CDR3 amino acids: CASSFDTGELFF. The CDR3 nucleotides are TGTGCCAGCAGTTTTGACACCGGGGAGCTGTTTTTT.

The CDR3 loop reads CASSDLGQNYGYTF. CDR3 in DNA: TGTGCCAGCAGTGATCTAGGACAGAACTATGGCTACACCTTC. The chain carries TRBV27 and TRBJ1-2; possibly TRBD1 for D (6 bases). Looked up from germline, CDR1 is MNHEY and CDR2 is SMNVEV (reference sequence). CDR3 size: 14 residues. V was shortened by 5 bases and J by 2 bases, with 12 bases between the two germline ends.

This clonotype was seen many times. The V and J genes are TRBV20-1 and TRBJ1-1, with D uncertain. This CDR3 contains 16 residues. CDR1 is DFQATT and CDR2 is SNEGSKA in the germline V gene (reference sequence). Trimming cost V 6 bases and J 1 base, with 21 bases left between them. The CDR3 bases are TGCAGTGCGTTCCCCGTTCCAGAACTCTCGAACACTGAAGCTTTCTTT. It translates to CSAFPVPELSNTEAFF.

This clonotype was recorded at least ten times. The chain uses TRBV28 and TRBJ2-7; 10 bases map to TRBD2. The CDR3 contains 15 residues. Germline CDR1 MDHEN, CDR2 SYDVKM. Unmatched junction bases numbered 5, after V lost 5 bases and J lost 1 base. CDR3 loop: CASSPWTSGSYEQYF. CDR3 DNA sequence: TGTGCCAGCAGTCCGTGGACTAGCGGATCCTACGAGCAGTACTTC.

The sample holds many counts of this clonotype. V is TRBV3-1 and J is TRBJ1-3, with D unresolved. V gave up 4 bases and J gave up 0 bases, with 16 bases separating them. CDR1 and CDR2 (germline): LGHDT, YNNKEL (reference sequence). The CDR3 sequence is 17 residues long. The CDR3 protein is CASSPRIDRTSGNTIYF. Here the CDR3 DNA reads TGTGCCAGCAGCCCCAGGATCGACCGAACCTCTGGAAACACCATATATTTT.

This clonotype showed up just a few times. The chain uses TRBV6-2 or TRBV6-3 and TRBJ2-7; D possibly matches TRBD1 or TRBD2 (5 bases each). Trimming removed 6 bases at V and 5 bases at J, with 17 bases between. Germline CDR1 MNHEY, CDR2 SVGEGT. This CDR3 has 14 amino acids. The CDR3 coding sequence is TGTGCCAGCAGGGACGGGACCTCCGTAAACGAGCAGTACTTC. Translation: CASRDGTSVNEQYF.

A note on this clonotype: Given a much more abundant clone one base away, this may be a read error. The chain combines TRBV20-1 with TRBJ2-5; TRBD2 is a possible D gene (7 bases). In germline, CDR1 is DFQATT, CDR2 SNEGSKA (reference sequence). CDR3 length: 14 amino acids. The V end was cut by 6 bases, the J end by 5 bases, with 19 bases between. Written as DNA, the CDR3 is TGCAGTGCCGTCGACGGGGGGCGATTGGAGACCCAGTACTTC. Its protein product is CSAVDGGRLETQYF.

This chain links TRBV30 with TRBJ2-3; 7 bases line up with TRBD2. The germline V gene encodes CDR1 GTSNPN and CDR2 SVGIG (reference sequence). This CDR3 contains 15 residues. Losses at the gene ends were 0 bases for V and 3 bases for J; bases not matched to a gene: 6. CDR3 sequence reads: CAWSVRGGRTDTQYF. CDR3 DNA sequence: TGTGCCTGGAGTGTACGCGGCGGGAGAACAGATACGCAGTATTTT.

This clonotype has at least ten counts. The chain links TRBV6-2 or TRBV6-3 to TRBJ2-5; 12 nucleotides match TRBD2. The CDR3 has 17 residues. Unmatched junction bases numbered 8, after V lost 4 bases and J lost 2 bases. Germline-derived CDR1 and CDR2 are MNHEY and SVGEGT. CDR3 in DNA: TGTGCCAGCAGTTTTGTCCTACTAGCGGGAGGACAAGAGACCCAGTACTTC. It specifies CASSFVLLAGGQETQYF.

This clonotype showed up many times. The V call is TRBV7-8, the J call TRBJ2-4; D gene ambiguous. CDR3 length: 16 residues. V was trimmed by 1 base and J by 1 base, leaving 11 bases between them. Germline CDR1 and CDR2: SGHVS and FQNEAQ. Here the CDR3 DNA reads TGTGCCAGCAGCTTAGGCAGGTTACCGGCCAAAAACATTCAGTACTTC. Translation: CASSLGRLPAKNIQYF.

This clonotype was detected ten times or more. One end of the junction is discordant with germline, which a read error may explain. The J gene is TRBJ2-7, the V gene TRBV29-1; 7 nucleotides align to TRBD2. Germline lookup yields CDR1 SQVTM and CDR2 ANQGSEA. The CDR3 length is 16 residues. The CDR3 region has the DNA TGCAGCGTAGAAGACTACGGTCTAGCGGACTCCTACGAGCAGTACTTC. Protein product: CSVEDYGLADSYEQYF.

This clonotype has ten or more counts. The rearrangement uses TRBV9 and TRBJ1-2; D unresolved. Trimming took 10 bases from V and 2 from J, leaving 12 bases between them. The germline gives CDR1 SGDLS, CDR2 YYNGEE. This CDR3 comprises 12 residues. DNA of the CDR3: TGTGCCTCCTCCCCCGAGAACTATGGCTACACCTTC. It is translated as CASSPENYGYTF.

The sample holds many counts of this clonotype. The V and J genes are TRBV20-1 and TRBJ2-1; 7 bases match TRBD1. Looked up from germline, CDR1 is DFQATT and CDR2 is SNEGSKA (reference sequence). The J segment lost 0 bases and the V segment lost 1 base, leaving 6 bases of the junction unmatched. The CDR3 runs to 16 residues. The CDR3 DNA is TGCAGTGCTAGAGCTCCGGGACAGTCCTCCTACAATGAGCAGTTCTTC. This translates into CSARAPGQSSYNEQFF.

This clonotype was seen repeatedly, ten times or more. This chain joins TRBV28 and TRBJ2-2; D is perhaps TRBD1 (5 bases). V lost 11 bases and J lost 5, with 15 bases in between. The CDR3 consists of 13 residues. Germline-derived CDR1 and CDR2 are MDHEN and SYDVKM. The CDR3 loop reads CAGERRGTGELFF. DNA of the CDR3: TGTGCCGGGGAACGAAGGGGAACCGGGGAGCTGTTTTTT.

In the case of this clonotype: This could be a read error, since a much larger clone is one nucleotide away. This rearrangement joins TRBV7-2 to TRBJ1-2; D may be TRBD1 (5 bases). Trimming cost V 5 bases and J 5 bases, with 12 bases left between them. This CDR3 region has 13 residues. Germline lookup yields CDR1 SGHTA and CDR2 FQGNSA. CDR3 sequence (DNA): TGTGCCAGCAGCCCCTGGACACCTTATGGCTACACCTTC. Translating gives CASSPWTPYGYTF.

This clonotype showed up just a few times. A much bigger clone sits one base away, suggesting this may be a read error. The chain links TRBV12-3 or TRBV12-4 to TRBJ1-1; D is unresolved. V lost 11 bases, J lost 5 bases, and 15 bases lay in between. The CDR3 loop spans 12 amino acids. The CDR3 DNA reads TGTGCCGTCGGGCTCCCCGTAACTGAAGCTTTCTTT. Its translation: CAVGLPVTEAFF.

The sample holds many counts of this clonotype. The chain carries TRBV11-3 and TRBJ2-4; D may match TRBD1 or TRBD2 (5 bases each). The germline V gene has CDR1 SGHNT and CDR2 YENEEA. Trimming stripped 5 bases from V and 7 bases from J, with 18 bases between. This CDR3 contains 15 residues. CDR3 in amino acids: CASSRRDGGENIQYF. CDR3 nucleotide sequence: TGTGCCAGCAGCCGCAGAGATGGGGGAGAGAACATTCAGTACTTC.

The chain joins TRBV9 to TRBJ2-3; TRBD1 matches at 10 bases. Germline assignment: CDR1 SGDLS and CDR2 YYNGEE. This CDR3 has 15 amino acids. The ends lost 2 bases at V and 5 bases at J; junction bases unmatched: 5. The CDR3 nucleotides read TGTGCCAGCAGCGTGTCGGGACAGGGGAAAGATACGCAGTATTTT. This translates into CASSVSGQGKDTQYF.

This clonotype has at least ten counts. The CDR3: CASSTGRGYTF. The CDR3 DNA sequence: TGTGCCAGCTCAACCGGTCGTGGCTACACCTTC. The chain has TRBV12-3 or TRBV12-4 and TRBJ1-2; D is ambiguous. Trimming took 8 bases from V and 7 from J, leaving 11 bases between them. The length of the CDR3 is 11 residues.

The sample holds many counts of this clonotype. The chain is built from TRBV7-9 and TRBJ2-3, with D possibly TRBD1 on 5 matching bases. CDR1 SEHNR and CDR2 FQNEAQ come from the germline V gene (reference sequence). The CDR3 has 14 residues. V was cut by 7 bases and J by 1 base, with 12 bases left in between. The CDR3 loop reads CASMGREGTDTQYF. In nucleotides, the CDR3 is TGTGCCAGCATGGGGCGTGAGGGCACAGATACGCAGTATTTT.

This clonotype was picked up many times. This chain joins TRBV4-1 and TRBJ1-2, with TRBD1 matching over 7 bases. V lost 1 base to trimming and J lost 5 bases; unmatched junction nucleotides: 7. The length of the CDR3 is 15 residues. Germline assignment: CDR1 MGHRA and CDR2 YSYEKL. The CDR3 loop reads CASSQGRGLGYGYTF. As DNA, the CDR3 is TGCGCCAGCAGCCAAGGGAGGGGGCTGGGATATGGCTACACCTTC.

This clonotype was seen ten or more times. This chain links TRBV6-5 with TRBJ1-2, with 7 nucleotides matching TRBD1. Germline CDR1 and CDR2: MNHEY and SVGAGI. CDR3 length equals 15 residues. The V segment lost 4 bases and the J segment 3 bases; nucleotides outside the gene matches: 8. In DNA, the CDR3 is TGTGCCAGCAGTTCTAACCACGGACAGGACTATGGCTACACCTTC. It translates to CASSSNHGQDYGYTF.

This clonotype appeared many times. V is TRBV11-3 and J is TRBJ1-1; 10 bases fit TRBD1. The CDR3 covers 13 residues. Germline lookup yields CDR1 SGHNT and CDR2 YENEEA. Germline trimming cut 0 bases from V and 8 bases from J; bases unmatched to any gene: 0. CDR3 region: CASSLEGQGEAFF. The DNA for the CDR3 is TGTGCCAGCAGCTTAGAGGGACAGGGGGAAGCTTTCTTT.

This clonotype was found many times. The gene calls are TRBV12-3 or TRBV12-4 and TRBJ2-5; 7 nucleotides agree with TRBD2. Trimming cost V 3 bases and J 1 base; bases outside gene matches: 8. The CDR3 spans 16 residues. The CDR3 loop reads CASSLSGSGPQETQYF. The CDR3 DNA reads as TGTGCCAGCAGTTTGTCGGGTAGCGGGCCCCAAGAGACCCAGTACTTC.

This clonotype was found many times. The chain has TRBV27 and TRBJ2-3; D gene unclear. The CDR3 sequence is 14 residues long. Germline V gene data show CDR1 as MNHEY and CDR2 as SMNVEV (reference sequence). The V end lost 4 bases, the J end lost 0 bases, and 8 bases lay between the germline ends. The CDR3 coding sequence is TGTGCCAGCAGTTCCCCTCTTAGCACAGATACGCAGTATTTT. Its protein product is CASSSPLSTDTQYF.

Many counts were recorded for this clonotype. In DNA, the CDR3 is TGTGCCAGCAGTGATAGATATGGGGCTAGCAATCAGCCCCAGCATTTT. Residues: CASSDRYGASNQPQHF. The chain joins TRBV2 to TRBJ1-5; tentative D call: TRBD1 (5 bases). The CDR3 is 16 residues long. The germline V gene has CDR1 SNHLY and CDR2 FYNNEI. Trimming removed 3 bases at V and 0 bases at J, with 12 bases between.